The 18 T cell receptor beta chains reported below all come from one sample, sequenced in a study of T cell repertoires in cytomegalovirus infection. MiXCR, run by TCRdb on the reads, gives a single entry per CDR3 protein. This table has about 400,000 distinct CDR3 sequences, over 15% appearing once. The sequencing sample was made of PBMCs. The receptors were gathered from a human donor in good health (CMV status not recorded). Some clones in this sample may be carry-over from other donors' samples.

This clonotype was recorded a few times. This chain links TRBV4-2 with TRBJ1-6; D gene uncertain. Per the germline V gene, CDR1 is LGHNA and CDR2 is YNFKEQ. The CDR3 loop spans 15 amino acids. V gave up 4 bases and J gave up 8 bases, with 15 bases separating them. This CDR3 is CASSPSSGSDSPLHF. For the CDR3, the DNA is TGTGCCAGCAGCCCTTCCTCAGGTTCGGATTCACCCCTCCACTTT.

The rearrangement joins TRBV14 to TRBJ1-4; D unresolved. CDR3 length: 14 residues. V lost 1 base, J lost 5 bases, and 8 bases lay in between. Germline V CDR1 and CDR2: SGHDN, FVKESK. CDR3 nucleotide sequence: TGTGCCAGCAGCCAAGGTTGGGCGAATGAAAAACTGTTTTTT. Translated, it gives CASSQGWANEKLFF.

The chain links TRBV11-2 to TRBJ2-1, with D unresolved. Germline lookup yields CDR1 SGHAT and CDR2 FQNNGV. V lost 5 bases and J 8 bases, leaving 13 bases between the germline ends. CDR3 length: 13 amino acids. The CDR3 loop is CASSPAHGDEQFF. The CDR3 DNA sequence: TGTGCCAGCAGCCCCGCCCACGGCGATGAGCAGTTCTTC.

The chain couples TRBV20-1 to TRBJ2-3; a possible D gene is TRBD2 (5 bases). Germline V gene data show CDR1 as DFQATT and CDR2 as SNEGSKA (reference sequence). The CDR3 runs 15 residues. Trimming pared 6 bases from V and 5 bases from J, leaving 21 bases between. The CDR3 coding sequence is TGCAGTGCACCCCAGGCTTATCCCGCGGGAGATACGCAGTATTTT. Translation: CSAPQAYPAGDTQYF.

The rearrangement uses TRBV4-2 and TRBJ2-5; 9 bases are shared with TRBD1. The J segment lost 5 bases and the V segment lost 1 base, leaving 8 bases of the junction unmatched. The length of the CDR3 is 16 residues. Per the germline V gene, CDR1 is LGHNA and CDR2 is YNFKEQ. CDR3 region: CASSQANRGPVETQYF. The CDR3 DNA reads TGTGCCAGCAGCCAAGCCAACAGGGGGCCAGTCGAGACCCAGTACTTC.

This clonotype was recorded a few times. The V gene is TRBV10-3, the J gene TRBJ1-4, with TRBD1 identical over 8 bases. V gave up 10 bases and J gave up 4 bases; unmatched junction bases: 2. This CDR3 spans 12 amino acids. Per the germline V gene, CDR1 is ENHRY and CDR2 is SYGVKD. CDR3 sequence: CATGQGNEKLFF. The CDR3 DNA follows: TGTGCCACCGGACAGGGTAATGAAAAACTGTTTTTT.

This clonotype has at least ten counts. The CDR3 sequence is CASSTGARNTIYF. DNA for the CDR3: TGTGCCAGCAGTACAGGGGCCCGAAACACCATATATTTT. The genes are TRBV6-6 and TRBJ1-3, with 7 bases matching TRBD1. The J segment lost 5 bases and the V segment lost 5 bases, leaving 3 bases of the junction unmatched. The germline V gene has CDR1 MNHNY and CDR2 SVGAGI (reference sequence). The CDR3 covers 13 residues.

The chain uses TRBV7-8 and TRBJ2-7, with D unclear. The CDR3 length is 13 residues. Germline CDR1 is SGHVS and CDR2 is FQNEAQ. The V and J ends lost 6 bases and 2 bases respectively, with 11 bases between them. The CDR3 reads CASRYGSTYEQYF. For the CDR3, the DNA is TGTGCCAGCAGGTACGGGTCGACCTACGAGCAGTACTTC.

The V gene is TRBV5-6, the J gene TRBJ2-2, with no clear D. From germline, CDR1 is SGHDT and CDR2 YYEEEE. V dropped 0 bases and J dropped 3 bases, with 6 bases sitting between them. The CDR3 spans 14 residues. CDR3 protein: CASSLDWDTGELFF. CDR3 in DNA: TGTGCCAGCAGCTTGGATTGGGACACCGGGGAGCTGTTTTTT.

This clonotype was seen a few times. The genes are TRBV19 and TRBJ1-1; the match to TRBD1 covers 7 bases. The germline CDR1 and CDR2 sequences are LNHDA and SQIVND (reference sequence). The CDR3 has 15 residues. J was trimmed by 5 bases and V by 1 base; bases with no gene match: 7. The chain's CDR3 is CASSIGQGLRTEAFF. CDR3 in DNA: TGTGCCAGTAGTATAGGACAGGGTTTGAGGACTGAAGCTTTCTTT.

The genes are TRBV11-2 and TRBJ2-3, with D possibly being TRBD2 (5 bases). Germline V CDR1 and CDR2: SGHAT, FQNNGV. The CDR3 consists of 15 residues. V was pared by 4 bases and J by 0 bases, with 11 bases between. CDR3 sequence reads: CASSSTGISTDTQYF. In DNA, the CDR3 is TGTGCCAGCAGCTCCACGGGGATAAGCACAGATACGCAGTATTTT.

This clonotype was seen a few times. V usage is TRBV27 and J usage is TRBJ1-4, with D uncertain. The CDR3 runs 14 residues. V was pared by 1 base and J by 2 bases, with 5 bases between. Germline CDR1 reads MNHEY; CDR2 reads SMNVEV (reference sequence). As DNA, the CDR3 is TGTGCCAGCAGTTTATGGACGACTAATGAAAAACTGTTTTTT. Translation: CASSLWTTNEKLFF.

This chain connects TRBV6-1 to TRBJ1-1, with 10 bases that match TRBD1. The V segment lost 9 bases and the J segment 3 bases; nucleotides outside the gene matches: 13. Looked up from germline, CDR1 is MNHNS and CDR2 is SASEGT. The CDR3 has 16 amino acids. CDR3 DNA sequence: TGTGCCAGACCCCGGGACAGGGGAAAGGTGGACACTGAAGCTTTCTTT. It translates to CARPRDRGKVDTEAFF.

This chain joins TRBV29-1 and TRBJ2-5; D gene unclear. The germline V and J ends were trimmed by 2 bases and 0 bases, with 4 bases remaining between them. CDR1 SQVTM and CDR2 ANQGSEA come from the germline V gene. The CDR3 has 12 residues. CDR3 protein: CSVEWYQETQYF. CDR3 nucleotides: TGCAGCGTTGAATGGTACCAAGAGACCCAGTACTTC.

This clonotype was observed a few times. The rearrangement joins TRBV11-2 to TRBJ2-7; D unresolved. V was pared by 5 bases and J by 5 bases, with 16 bases between. Germline V gene data show CDR1 as SGHAT and CDR2 as FQNNGV. This CDR3 is built from 14 residues. CDR3 coding DNA: TGTGCCAGCAGCCCCCTTCGGTGGTCCGACGAGCAGTACTTC. It translates to CASSPLRWSDEQYF.

The chain has TRBV28 and TRBJ2-3; D is ambiguous. V lost 3 bases and J lost 2, with 9 bases in between. This CDR3 contains 14 residues. CDR1 and CDR2 from the germline V gene are MDHEN and SYDVKM. The CDR3 loop is CASSFDGDTDTQYF. Here the CDR3 DNA reads TGTGCCAGCAGTTTCGACGGAGACACAGATACGCAGTATTTT.

This rearrangement joins TRBV19 to TRBJ1-1, with unresolved D. Trimming left V 3 bases short and J 1 base short, with 9 bases between. Per the germline V gene, CDR1 is LNHDA and CDR2 is SQIVND (reference sequence). The CDR3 length is 14 residues. The CDR3 nucleotides are TGTGCCAGTAGTATTTGGAACCAGAACACTGAAGCTTTCTTT. It yields the protein CASSIWNQNTEAFF.

CDR3 sequence (DNA): TGTGCCACCAGTGATTCCCGTGGACCAGGTCAAGAGCAGTTCTTC. Translation: CATSDSRGPGQEQFF. The chain carries TRBV24-1 and TRBJ2-1; unclear D gene. CDR3 length: 15 amino acids. V was pared by 2 bases and J by 10 bases, with 17 bases between. Germline values: CDR1 KGHDR, CDR2 SFDVKD.